Shown below are 7 T cell receptor beta chains from a single sample sequenced in a study of regulatory T cells in long-lasting Graves disease. For TCR beta, libraries came from iRepertoire HTBI primers and Arm-PCR of CDR3 regions. A single record per CDR3 protein comes from TCRdb applying MiXCR to the multiplex PCR reads. Here the sample spans hundreds of thousands of distinct CDR3 sequences, 15% being singletons. Time point reported: newly diagnosed GD, antithyroid drugs for less than 3 months. The TCR library was prepared using RNA isolated from PBMCs. Material: peripheral blood mononuclear cells (PBMCs), obtained at new diagnosis, from a patient treated with antithyroid drugs. The receptor set was obtained from a female donor with Graves disease.

There are many counts of this clonotype. The V call is TRBV7-2, the J call TRBJ1-2; D gene ambiguous. Germline values: CDR1 SGHTA, CDR2 FQGNSA. CDR3 size: 16 residues. V shed 5 bases and J shed 0 bases, with 16 bases lying between them. The CDR3 sequence is CASSLPTRGANYGYTF. DNA of the CDR3: TGTGCCAGCAGCCTACCGACACGGGGAGCTAACTATGGCTACACCTTC.

This clonotype came up many times. This sequence joins TRBV7-9 and TRBJ2-7, with TRBD1 identical over 8 bases. J lost 7 bases, V lost 4 bases, and 9 bases had no gene match. Per the germline V gene, CDR1 is SEHNR and CDR2 is FQNEAQ (reference sequence). The CDR3 runs 14 residues. The DNA for the CDR3 is TGTGCCAGCAGCTCCGGCGACAGGGGTCGAGAGCAGTACTTC. Translating gives CASSSGDRGREQYF.

This clonotype was found many times. The genes are TRBV12-3 or TRBV12-4 and TRBJ2-7; D is ambiguous. Trimming stripped 8 bases from V and 0 bases from J, with 11 bases between. The CDR3 spans 13 residues. CDR3 loop: CASRRTDSYEQYF. CDR3 nucleotides: TGTGCCAGCCGCCGGACGGACTCCTACGAGCAGTACTTC.

This clonotype was detected ten times or more. The chain combines TRBV27 with TRBJ2-1; the match to TRBD2 covers 14 bases. CDR3 length equals 15 residues. The V gene end was trimmed by 5 bases and the J gene end by 9 bases; junction bases not matched to a gene: 6. Per the germline V gene, CDR1 is MNHEY and CDR2 is SMNVEV (reference sequence). CDR3 DNA sequence: TGTGCCAGCAGTCCTGGGACTAGCGGGAGAGGTGAGCAGTTCTTC. The encoded protein is CASSPGTSGRGEQFF.

A few counts support this clonotype. V gene TRBV28 combines with J gene TRBJ2-7, with D possibly being TRBD2 (5 bases). This CDR3 is 15 amino acids long. Germline loops: CDR1 MDHEN, CDR2 SYDVKM. V was trimmed by 2 bases and J by 2 bases, leaving 13 bases between them. CDR3 DNA: TGTGCCAGCAGTTTAACGGGAACTAACACCTACGAGCAGTACTTC. This translates into CASSLTGTNTYEQYF.

Points on this clonotype: This sequence may be a read error, since a much larger clone differs from it by one base. This chain joins TRBV19 and TRBJ2-3; D unclear. Germline V gives CDR1 LNHDA, CDR2 SQIVND (reference sequence). V was shortened by 4 bases and J by 4 bases, with 15 bases between the two germline ends. The CDR3 has 15 residues. The CDR3 here is CASSRPRNLSDTQYF. CDR3 nucleotides: TGTGCCAGTAGTAGACCCCGAAACTTGTCAGATACGCAGTATTTT.

This clonotype was recorded many times. The chain uses TRBV13 and TRBJ2-7; a weak D match, TRBD2 (6 bases). The germline V gene encodes CDR1 PRHDT and CDR2 FYEKMQ (reference sequence). Trimming removed 0 bases at V and 3 bases at J, with 12 bases between. The CDR3 is made up of 15 amino acids. CDR3: CASSLGVAAHYEQYF. CDR3 DNA: TGTGCCAGCAGCTTAGGAGTAGCGGCTCACTACGAGCAGTACTTC.